The next 26 T cell receptor beta chains were all read from a single sample in a study of response to subunit inactivated influenza vaccine. MiXCR, run by TCRdb on the RT-PCR reads, gives a single entry per CDR3 protein. The sample has 560,000 or so distinct CDR3 sequences; approximately 7.6% are singletons. This specimen consisted of PBMCs from blood, obtained around 25 months after vaccination. These receptor sequences come from a man aged 45 to 70 who received an inactivated influenza vaccine.

The CDR3 DNA follows: TGTGCCACCAGCAGAGACGGCTGGGACAGCCAACTCACAGATACGCAGTATTTT. Amino acid sequence: CATSRDGWDSQLTDTQYF. The chain carries TRBV15 and TRBJ2-3; 7 positions match TRBD1. This CDR3 contains 18 residues. Germline-derived CDR1 and CDR2 are LNHNV and YYDKDF (reference sequence). V was clipped by 0 bases and J by 2 bases; unmatched bases: 11.

This clonotype occurred a few times. This chain uses TRBV7-2 with TRBJ2-1; 10 bases agree with TRBD2. The CDR3 totals 15 residues. Per the germline V gene, CDR1 is SGHTA and CDR2 is FQGNSA. J was trimmed by 8 bases and V by 5 bases; bases with no gene match: 9. The CDR3 protein is CASSPASGRRYEQFF. The DNA for the CDR3 is TGTGCCAGCAGCCCTGCTAGCGGGAGAAGGTATGAGCAGTTCTTC.

The chain uses TRBV3-1 and TRBJ2-1; TRBD1 matches at 7 bases. Unmatched junction bases numbered 10, after V lost 2 bases and J lost 6 bases. The germline V gene encodes CDR1 LGHDT and CDR2 YNNKEL (reference sequence). The CDR3 loop spans 16 amino acids. CDR3 protein: CASSQSGGVLSNEQFF. In DNA form, the CDR3 reads TGTGCCAGCAGCCAATCAGGGGGAGTTTTGTCCAATGAGCAGTTCTTC.

This chain joins TRBV7-6 and TRBJ2-3; 9 bases fit TRBD2. Looked up from germline, CDR1 is SGHVS and CDR2 is FNYEAQ. The CDR3 sequence is 18 residues long. With V trimmed by 4 bases and J by 8 bases, 19 bases remained unmatched. CDR3 in DNA: TGTGCCAGCAGCTCTTTCCGCGGGCGGGAGGGCCAGAAGGGTACGCAGTATTTT. The encoded protein is CASSSFRGREGQKGTQYF.

This clonotype was picked up many times. The J gene is TRBJ1-1, the V gene TRBV5-1; D might be TRBD1 (6 bases). The CDR3 length is 12 residues. V dropped 3 bases and J dropped 6 bases, with 9 bases sitting between them. Germline V gene data show CDR1 as SGHRS and CDR2 as YFSETQ. The CDR3, as DNA: TGCGCCAGCAGCTCACAGGGTTCTGAAGCTTTCTTT. Translation gives CASSSQGSEAFF.

This clonotype was picked up a small number of times. V and J are TRBV29-1 and TRBJ2-5; the D is unclear. This CDR3 contains 12 residues. V was clipped by 2 bases and J by 2 bases, with 6 bases between them. Germline CDR1 SQVTM, CDR2 ANQGSEA. CDR3 bases: TGCAGCGTTGAATGGGTGCAAGAGACCCAGTACTTC. Translated, it gives CSVEWVQETQYF.

J is TRBJ1-5 and V is TRBV21-1; TRBD1 reflects the table's D call only, with no check against the DNA. TRBV21-1 is an annotated pseudogene. CDR3 size: 16 residues. In DNA form, the CDR3 reads TGTGCCAGCAGCAAGGAGCATCAGGGAATTCCTCAGCCCCAGCATTTT. This encodes CASSKEHQGIPQPQHF.

This rearrangement joins TRBV28 to TRBJ2-7, with D unclear. There are 14 residues in the CDR3. V lost 2 bases and J lost 3, with 11 bases in between. CDR1 and CDR2 from the germline V gene are MDHEN and SYDVKM. This CDR3 is CASSLTRRGYEQYF. CDR3 DNA: TGTGCCAGCAGTTTAACCCGGAGAGGCTACGAGCAGTACTTC.

This clonotype was detected only a few times. V is TRBV28 and J is TRBJ2-5, with 8 bases identical to TRBD2. The CDR3 is 15 residues long. J was trimmed by 0 bases and V by 6 bases; bases with no gene match: 6. In germline, CDR1 is MDHEN, CDR2 SYDVKM. The CDR3 nucleotides are TGTGCCAGCAGCTCAGCGGGGGAGAACCAAGAGACCCAGTACTTC. Amino acid sequence: CASSSAGENQETQYF.

This clonotype was counted only a few times. The rearrangement uses TRBV7-7 and TRBJ1-1; 7 bases agree with TRBD1. Trimming cost V 5 bases and J 4 bases; bases outside gene matches: 10. This CDR3 spans 15 amino acids. Germline values: CDR1 SSHAT, CDR2 FNYEAQ (reference sequence). The CDR3 here is CASSPLRQGGTEAFF. CDR3 nucleotide sequence: TGTGCCAGCAGCCCCCTTCGACAGGGTGGCACTGAAGCTTTCTTT.

The V and J genes are TRBV6-5 and TRBJ1-2, with a possible D match to TRBD1 (5 bases). V was clipped by 0 bases and J by 8 bases, with 13 bases between them. The CDR3 runs to 14 residues. Germline V lookup: CDR1 MNHEY, CDR2 SVGAGI. The CDR3 spells CASSYSAGFEGYTF. The CDR3 DNA is TGTGCCAGCAGTTACTCTGCAGGGTTTGAAGGCTACACCTTC.

J is TRBJ1-5 and V is TRBV25-1; D gene unclear. Trimming took off 5 bases at V and 6 bases at J, with 8 bases between the two ends. This CDR3 contains 12 residues. Looked up from germline, CDR1 is MGHDK and CDR2 is SYGVNS. DNA of the CDR3: TGTGCCAGCAGTAATTCCGGTCAGCCCCAGCATTTT. Protein: CASSNSGQPQHF.

This clonotype came up many times. The chain has TRBV10-2 and TRBJ1-1; 10 nucleotides align to TRBD1. V was pared by 11 bases and J by 1 base, with 13 bases of the junction left unmatched. Germline CDR1 reads WSHSY; CDR2 reads SAAADI. The CDR3 runs to 16 residues. The CDR3 bases are TGCGCCGGATCCCCCGGGACAGGGGAACCGAACACTGAAGCTTTCTTT. It codes for CAGSPGTGEPNTEAFF.

The V call is TRBV2, the J call TRBJ1-2; 10 nucleotides align to TRBD1. The CDR3 has 15 amino acids. Germline-derived CDR1 and CDR2 are SNHLY and FYNNEI. The junction had 7 bases not matched to a gene; V was cut back by 0 bases and J by 9 bases. CDR3 in DNA: TGTGCCAGCAGTGAAGCTCGGGACAGGGGCCCCAGCTACACCTTC. Its translation: CASSEARDRGPSYTF.

The chain employs TRBV7-6 and TRBJ2-7, with TRBD1 matching 9 bases. J gave up 5 bases and V 5 bases, and 10 bases lay outside the gene matches. The CDR3 is made up of 15 amino acids. The germline V gene has CDR1 SGHVS and CDR2 FNYEAQ. Written as DNA, the CDR3 is TGTGCCAGCAGCGTCCTTGGGACAGGGTACGACGAGCAGTACTTC. It encodes CASSVLGTGYDEQYF.

The chain joins TRBV5-1 to TRBJ1-6; D remains unclear. The CDR3 totals 14 residues. Germline CDR1 reads SGHRS; CDR2 reads YFSETQ. Trimming removed 3 bases at V and 8 bases at J, with 12 bases between. The CDR3 DNA reads TGCGCCAGCAGCTACGGACGGAGGGATTCACCCCTCCACTTT. Its translation is CASSYGRRDSPLHF.

In its sample, this clonotype was seen a few times. The chain links TRBV3-1 to TRBJ1-1, with D perhaps matching TRBD1 (5 bases). The CDR3 sequence is 14 residues long. V shed 3 bases and J shed 4 bases, with 12 bases lying between them. CDR1 and CDR2 (germline): LGHDT, YNNKEL (reference sequence). CDR3: CASSHLGGSTEAFF. The CDR3 nucleotides are TGTGCCAGCAGCCATTTGGGGGGTAGCACTGAAGCTTTCTTT.

This clonotype was recorded at least ten times. A junction boundary mismatches the germline segment, possibly from a read error. The genes are TRBV5-1 and TRBJ2-1; D not certain. Germline V lookup: CDR1 SGHRS, CDR2 YFSETQ. The CDR3 totals 13 residues. The CDR3 sequence is CASSLGPINEQFF. CDR3 DNA: TGCGCCAGCAGTTTGGGCCCTATTAATGAGCAGTTCTTC.

This clonotype was counted a few times. The rearrangement links TRBV20-1 to TRBJ1-5; D uncertain. Germline V CDR1 and CDR2: DFQATT, SNEGSKA (reference sequence). The CDR3 covers 14 residues. The V end lost 6 bases, the J end lost 0 bases, and 12 bases lay between the germline ends. CDR3 sequence reads: CSARTAYSNQPQHF. As DNA, the CDR3 is TGCAGTGCGCGGACGGCTTATAGCAATCAGCCCCAGCATTTT.

The V gene is TRBV4-3, the J gene TRBJ2-2; D is uncertain. This CDR3 has 13 amino acids. Trimming took off 5 bases at V and 8 bases at J, with 12 bases between the two ends. CDR1 and CDR2 (germline): LGHNA, YSLEER. The CDR3 DNA is TGCGCCAGCAGCTTTTTGCGGTCGGGGGAGCTGTTTTTT. Amino acid sequence: CASSFLRSGELFF.

There are many counts of this clonotype. The V call is TRBV5-8, the J call TRBJ1-2; TRBD1 might be the D (6 bases). Per germline, CDR1 SGHTS and CDR2 YDEGEE. The ends were cut back, 5 bases at V and 4 bases at J, with 12 bases in the middle. The CDR3 has 13 residues. CDR3 residues: CASSFDRTYGYTF. CDR3 in DNA: TGTGCCAGCAGTTTTGACAGGACCTATGGCTACACCTTC.

There are many counts of this clonotype. The chain has TRBV27 and TRBJ1-3; tentative D call: TRBD1 (5 bases). Trimming left V 3 bases short and J 4 bases short, with 16 bases between. Germline CDR1 and CDR2: MNHEY and SMNVEV (reference sequence). This CDR3 contains 16 residues. The CDR3 protein is CASSFHRGHQGNTIYF. The CDR3 DNA reads TGTGCCAGCAGTTTCCATCGGGGCCATCAGGGAAACACCATATATTTT.

The chain uses TRBV20-1 and TRBJ2-5, with 7 bases matching TRBD2. Germline V gives CDR1 DFQATT, CDR2 SNEGSKA (reference sequence). CDR3 length: 15 residues. Losses at the gene ends were 5 bases for V and 2 bases for J; bases not matched to a gene: 11. The CDR3 DNA reads as TGCAGTGCTCCCTACCTTTTGCGGGGGCAAGAGACCCAGTACTTC. This encodes CSAPYLLRGQETQYF.

This clonotype turned up a few times. The chain is built from TRBV21-1 and TRBJ2-7; TRBD1, the D gene given by the table, was not confirmed from the DNA. TRBV21-1 is flagged as a pseudogene. This CDR3 is 14 amino acids long. CDR3 bases: TGTGCCAGCAGCACCAATAGAGGGGCCTACGAGCAGTACTTC. As protein: CASSTNRGAYEQYF.

This clonotype has at least ten counts. The chain recombines TRBV5-1 with TRBJ2-7, with 8 bases fitting TRBD2. CDR1 SGHRS and CDR2 YFSETQ come from the germline V gene. Losses at the gene ends were 3 bases for V and 3 bases for J; bases not matched to a gene: 8. This CDR3 is 15 amino acids long. CDR3 sequence (DNA): TGCGCCAGCAGCTCGGAGGCGGGAGGACACTACGAGCAGTACTTC. This gives the protein CASSSEAGGHYEQYF.

This clonotype showed up just a few times. This chain links TRBV12-3 or TRBV12-4 with TRBJ1-2; D not certain. The CDR3 runs 16 residues. V was pared by 0 bases and J by 4 bases, with 15 bases between. CDR3 sequence: CASSLARGLGIYGYTF. CDR3 nucleotide sequence: TGTGCCAGCAGTTTAGCGCGAGGCTTAGGAATCTATGGCTACACCTTC.